A single sample gave rise to the 19 T cell receptor beta chains below, sequenced in a study of blood T cell repertoires in COVID-19. Generated by immunoSEQ multiplex PCR, the TCRdb table keeps only in-frame clones and is missing some. This table has about 97,000 clones, 90% to 95% appearing once. The source material was peripheral blood. These receptor sequences come from a man in his fifties with acute or convalescent COVID-19.

The CDR3 DNA sequence: TGTGCCAGCAGTCCACTGGTCCAGGGGGCCACTGAAGCTTTCTTT. It is translated as CASSPLVQGATEAFF. The chain recombines TRBV3-1 (or the pseudogene TRBV3-2) with TRBJ1-1; 8 positions agree with TRBD1. Unmatched junction bases numbered 10, after V lost 6 bases and J lost 4 bases. CDR3 size: 15 residues. Germline V gene lookup returns CDR1 LGHDT and CDR2 YNNKEL (reference sequence).

This clone has only one observation. The chain recombines TRBV27 with TRBJ2-5; 13 nucleotides line up with TRBD2. Germline CDR1 reads MNHEY; CDR2 reads SMNVEV (reference sequence). The CDR3 is made up of 16 amino acids. With 8 bases clipped from V and 5 bases from J, the junction kept 11 bases outside the gene matches. In nucleotides, the CDR3 is TGTGCCAGCGCCGGAACTAGCGGGGGGGCCATGGAGACCCAGTACTTC. Translating it yields CASAGTSGGAMETQYF.

CDR3 residues: CASSQVSSGGKAFF. The CDR3 DNA reads TGTGCCAGCAGCCAAGTTTCATCAGGAGGGAAAGCTTTCTTT. This chain links TRBV3-1 (or the pseudogene TRBV3-2) with TRBJ1-1; D remains unclear. Germline CDR1 reads LGHDT; CDR2 reads YNNKEL (reference sequence). The CDR3 sequence is 14 residues long. The V and J ends lost 1 base and 9 bases respectively, with 15 bases between them.

This clone was recorded once. The rearrangement joins TRBV18 to TRBJ1-5; 7 bases align to TRBD1. The CDR3 covers 15 residues. The J segment lost 10 bases and the V segment lost 0 bases, leaving 9 bases of the junction unmatched. Germline-derived CDR1 and CDR2 are KGHSH and LQKENI. CDR3 coding DNA: TGTGCCAGCTCACCACCCGACAGGGCAAGAAGACCCCAGCATTTT. Encoded protein: CASSPPDRARRPQHF.

The V and J genes are TRBV5-1 and TRBJ2-5; 11 bases match TRBD1. The CDR3 is 17 residues long. V lost 2 bases, J lost 1 base, and 7 bases stayed unmatched. Germline CDR1 is SGHRS and CDR2 is YFSETQ. For the CDR3, the DNA is TGCGCCAGCAGCTTTGGGACAGGGGGTTTAATCCAAGAGACCCAGTACTTC. Amino acid sequence: CASSFGTGGLIQETQYF.

This chain connects TRBV19 to TRBJ2-7; 9 positions agree with TRBD1. Germline V CDR1 and CDR2: LNHDA, SQIVND (reference sequence). V trimming: 6 bases; J trimming: 1 base; junction bases outside the gene matches: 4. The CDR3 extends over 14 amino acids. This CDR3 reads CASRQGAYSYEQYF. The DNA for the CDR3 is TGTGCCAGTAGACAGGGGGCCTATTCCTACGAGCAGTACTTC.

The gene calls are TRBV5-1 and TRBJ2-5, with 8 bases lining up with TRBD2. In germline, CDR1 is SGHRS, CDR2 YFSETQ. Trimming cost V 2 bases and J 4 bases; bases outside gene matches: 7. The CDR3 runs 15 residues. The CDR3 loop reads CASSLAGALIETQYF. The CDR3, as DNA: TGCGCCAGCAGCTTAGCGGGGGCCCTAATAGAGACCCAGTACTTC.

The V gene is TRBV6-5, the J gene TRBJ1-1; the D gene is possibly TRBD1 (5 bases). V was shortened by 2 bases and J by 1 base, with 8 bases between the two germline ends. CDR1 MNHEY and CDR2 SVGAGI come from the germline V gene. This CDR3 is 14 amino acids long. The CDR3 DNA reads as TGTGCCAGCAGTTACGGGGCGACGAACACTGAAGCTTTCTTT. Residues: CASSYGATNTEAFF.

The rearrangement links TRBV19 to TRBJ2-5; D is possibly TRBD2 (5 bases). The CDR3 spans 14 residues. Trimming took off 9 bases at V and 4 bases at J, with 18 bases between the two ends. Germline V CDR1 and CDR2: LNHDA, SQIVND (reference sequence). CDR3 sequence: CASSGPVEGETQYF. In DNA, the CDR3 is TGTGCCAGCTCCGGACCGGTTGAGGGAGAGACCCAGTACTTC.

This clone was seen just once. The rearrangement uses TRBV6-1 and TRBJ1-5; D perhaps matches TRBD1 (5 bases). V was trimmed by 4 bases and J by 6 bases, leaving 19 bases between them. Looked up from germline, CDR1 is MNHNS and CDR2 is SASEGT. The CDR3 spans 16 residues. CDR3 sequence: CASSASMGGGTQPQHF. The CDR3 nucleotides are TGTGCCAGCAGTGCGTCGATGGGGGGGGGTACTCAGCCCCAGCATTTT.

The V gene is TRBV19, the J gene TRBJ2-1; tentatively, D is TRBD2 (5 bases). CDR3 length: 14 amino acids. From germline, CDR1 is LNHDA and CDR2 SQIVND (reference sequence). V gave up 1 base and J gave up 7 bases, with 11 bases separating them. The CDR3 DNA reads as TGTGCCAGTAGTATAGGTCTCCCGGGGAATGAGCAGTTCTTC. This gives the protein CASSIGLPGNEQFF.

Only a few counts were recorded for this clone. The chain combines TRBV2 with TRBJ2-7; 7 nucleotides align to TRBD1. V was pared by 5 bases and J by 6 bases, with 1 base of the junction left unmatched. The CDR3 loop spans 11 amino acids. Germline-derived CDR1 and CDR2 are SNHLY and FYNNEI. CDR3 sequence: CASSTGVEQYF. In DNA, the CDR3 is TGTGCCAGCAGTACAGGGGTCGAGCAGTACTTC.

This clone was counted between two and nine times. V is TRBV27 and J is TRBJ2-7; 11 bases align to TRBD1. The CDR3 length is 15 residues. The ends lost 4 bases at V and 3 bases at J; junction bases unmatched: 5. CDR1 and CDR2 from the germline V gene are MNHEY and SMNVEV (reference sequence). The CDR3 is CASSSPGQGVYEQYF. Here the CDR3 DNA reads TGTGCCAGCAGTTCCCCGGGACAGGGGGTCTACGAGCAGTACTTC.

V and J are TRBV7-9 and TRBJ1-2; the D gene is possibly TRBD1 (5 bases). Trimming left V 7 bases short and J 0 bases short, with 24 bases between. CDR1 SEHNR and CDR2 FQNEAQ come from the germline V gene (reference sequence). CDR3 length: 18 amino acids. CDR3 sequence (DNA): TGTGCCAGCACTTCTTCACTGGGGCAGCCCCTTTCTAACTATGGCTACACCTTC. Protein sequence: CASTSSLGQPLSNYGYTF. Variable domain in full (rest from reference TRBV7-9 and TRBJ1-2): DTGVSQNPRHKITKRGQNVTFRCDPISEHNRLYWYRQTLGQGPEFLTYFQNEAQLEKSRLLSDRFSAERPKGSFSTLEIQRTEQGDSAMYLCASTSSLGQPLSNYGYTFGSGTRLTVV.

The chain is built from TRBV6-6 and TRBJ2-5; D gene unclear. Germline V CDR1 and CDR2: MNHNY, SVGAGI (reference sequence). The CDR3 runs 15 residues. V lost 4 bases, J lost 4 bases, and 16 bases lay in between. CDR3 in DNA: TGTGCCAGCAGTTCGCCTCAGGTATCTCGAGAGACCCAGTACTTC. Protein: CASSSPQVSRETQYF.

This clone was counted only a few times. The rearrangement uses TRBV6-1 and TRBJ1-5; no clear D. V shed 1 base and J shed 7 bases, with 11 bases lying between them. The germline V gene encodes CDR1 MNHNS and CDR2 SASEGT. CDR3 length: 14 amino acids. The CDR3 is CASSEGASGQPQHF. DNA for the CDR3: TGTGCCAGCAGTGAAGGGGCTAGCGGGCAGCCCCAGCATTTT.

This chain uses TRBV2 with TRBJ2-1; TRBD1 agrees at 11 bases. V dropped 6 bases and J dropped 8; count of bases not matched to a gene: 9. In germline, CDR1 is SNHLY, CDR2 FYNNEI. This CDR3 has 15 residues. The CDR3 here is CASSERDRGWDEQFF. The CDR3 region has the DNA TGTGCCAGCAGCGAACGGGACAGGGGGTGGGATGAGCAGTTCTTC. Complete variable domain (other parts from reference TRBV2 and TRBJ2-1): EPEVTQTPSHQVTQMGQEVILRCVPISNHLYFYWYRQILGQKVEFLVSFYNNEISEKSEIFDDQFSVERPDGSNFTLKIRSTKLEDSAMYFCASSERDRGWDEQFFGPGTRLTVL.

CDR3 DNA sequence: TGTGCCAGCAGTTACTCCGGGACAGGGCTGGCCGGCTACACCTTC. This codes for CASSYSGTGLAGYTF. This chain uses TRBV6-6 with TRBJ1-2; TRBD1 matches 9 bases. V shed 0 bases and J 8 bases; nucleotides not matched to a gene: 7. The germline CDR1 and CDR2 sequences are MNHNY and SVGAGI (reference sequence). The CDR3 length is 15 residues.

V and J are TRBV11-3 and TRBJ2-5; D possibly corresponds to TRBD2 (6 bases). The CDR3 spans 13 residues. Germline V lookup: CDR1 SGHNT, CDR2 YENEEA. V lost 9 bases and J 2 bases, leaving 13 bases between the germline ends. The CDR3 DNA reads TGTGCCAGGAGGTCCGGGAGACAAGAGACCCAGTACTTC. Translation gives CARRSGRQETQYF.